This paragraph covers one TCR beta chain sequence. Its antigen remains unknown. Germline V lookup: CDR1 MGHRA, CDR2 YSYEKL. This CDR3 is built from 19 residues. Unmatched junction bases numbered 10, after V lost 2 bases and J lost 1 base. Constant-region reverse primers amplified full-length variable regions, followed by semi-nested Nested Universal Primer A PCR. TCRdb redid the calling of the 5' RACE reads with MiXCR, one entry per CDR3 protein. The sample lists about 40,000 distinct CDR3 sequences, around a fifth seen once, with 3.5% to 4.5% in the top ten. Treg sorting used a CD4+CD25+CD127-/low gate. Study-level points and caveats: Tumor Tregs overlapped most with tumor, then blood, naive CD4+ cells.

The specimen was Tregs sorted from a lymph node. The origin of this receptor is a female donor with breast cancer. The chain combines TRBV4-1 with TRBJ2-6, with 8 nucleotides matching TRBD1. CDR3 sequence: CASSQPAGQGASGANVLTF. In DNA, the CDR3 is TGCGCCAGCAGCCAACCGGCGGGGCAGGGGGCTTCTGGGGCCAACGTCCTGACTTTC.